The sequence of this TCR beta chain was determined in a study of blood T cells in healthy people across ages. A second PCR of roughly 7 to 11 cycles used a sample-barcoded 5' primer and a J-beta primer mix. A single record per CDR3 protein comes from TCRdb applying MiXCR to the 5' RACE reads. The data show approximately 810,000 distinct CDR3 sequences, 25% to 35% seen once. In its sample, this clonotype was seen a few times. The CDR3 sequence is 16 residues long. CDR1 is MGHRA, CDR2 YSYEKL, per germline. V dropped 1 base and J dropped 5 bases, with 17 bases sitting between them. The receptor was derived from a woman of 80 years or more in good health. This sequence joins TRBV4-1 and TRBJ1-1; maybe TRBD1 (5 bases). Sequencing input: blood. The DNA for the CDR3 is TGCGCCAGCAGCCAAGGGGACCAGGGTTTTAGGACTGAAGCTTTCTTT. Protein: CASSQGDQGFRTEAFF.